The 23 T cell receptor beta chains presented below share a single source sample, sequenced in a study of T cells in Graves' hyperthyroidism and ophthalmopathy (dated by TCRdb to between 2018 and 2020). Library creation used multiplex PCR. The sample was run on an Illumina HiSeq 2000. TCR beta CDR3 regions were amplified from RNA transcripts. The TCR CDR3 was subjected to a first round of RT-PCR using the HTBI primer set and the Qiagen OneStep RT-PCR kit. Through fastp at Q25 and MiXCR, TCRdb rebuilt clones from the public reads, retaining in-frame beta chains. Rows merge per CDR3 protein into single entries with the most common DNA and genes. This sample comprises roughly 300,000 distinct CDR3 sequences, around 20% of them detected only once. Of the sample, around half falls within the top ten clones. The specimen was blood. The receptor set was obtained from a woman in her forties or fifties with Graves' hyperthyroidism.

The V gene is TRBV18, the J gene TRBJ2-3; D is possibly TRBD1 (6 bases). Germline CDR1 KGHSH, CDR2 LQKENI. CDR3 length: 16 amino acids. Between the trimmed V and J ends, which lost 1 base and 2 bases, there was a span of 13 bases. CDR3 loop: CASSPRAGQFTDTQYF. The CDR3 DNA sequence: TGTGCCAGCTCACCACGAGCAGGACAGTTCACAGATACGCAGTATTTT.

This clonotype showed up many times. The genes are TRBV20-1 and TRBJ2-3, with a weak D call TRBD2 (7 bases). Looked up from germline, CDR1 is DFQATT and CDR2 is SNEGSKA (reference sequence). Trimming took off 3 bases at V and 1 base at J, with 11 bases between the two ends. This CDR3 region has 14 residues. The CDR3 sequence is CSARGGAGTDTQYF. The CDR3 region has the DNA TGCAGTGCTAGGGGGGGGGCTGGCACAGATACGCAGTATTTT.

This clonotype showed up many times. The CDR3 region has the DNA TGTGCCAGCAGTGAAAGGACGTTAGCGGGGGCCACCGGGGAGCTGTTTTTT. Its protein product is CASSERTLAGATGELFF. The rearrangement joins TRBV2 to TRBJ2-2; 9 bases are a match to TRBD2. Germline V gene sequence: CDR1 SNHLY, CDR2 FYNNEI. J was trimmed by 4 bases and V by 2 bases; bases with no gene match: 8. The CDR3 is 17 amino acids.

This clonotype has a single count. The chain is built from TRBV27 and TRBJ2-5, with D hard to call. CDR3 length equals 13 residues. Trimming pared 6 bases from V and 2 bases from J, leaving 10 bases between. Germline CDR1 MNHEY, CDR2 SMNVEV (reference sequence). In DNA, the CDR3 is TGTGCCAGCAGAAGGACGGCTCAAGAGACCCAGTACTTC. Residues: CASRRTAQETQYF.

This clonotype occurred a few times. The DNA of the CDR3 is TGCGCCAGCAGCCAAGGATGGGGGGAGGAAAAACTGTTTTTT. It specifies CASSQGWGEEKLFF. V and J are TRBV4-1 and TRBJ1-4; the D gene is possibly TRBD1 (5 bases). Germline CDR1 is MGHRA and CDR2 is YSYEKL. Trimming removed 1 base at V and 8 bases at J, with 11 bases between. The CDR3 totals 14 residues.

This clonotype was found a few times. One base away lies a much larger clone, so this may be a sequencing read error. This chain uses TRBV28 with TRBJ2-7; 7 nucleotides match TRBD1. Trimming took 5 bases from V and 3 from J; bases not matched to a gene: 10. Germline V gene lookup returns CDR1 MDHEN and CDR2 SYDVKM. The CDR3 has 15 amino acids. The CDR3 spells CASSPSQGTDYEQYF. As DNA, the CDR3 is TGTGCCAGCAGTCCGTCACAGGGGACGGACTACGAGCAGTACTTC.

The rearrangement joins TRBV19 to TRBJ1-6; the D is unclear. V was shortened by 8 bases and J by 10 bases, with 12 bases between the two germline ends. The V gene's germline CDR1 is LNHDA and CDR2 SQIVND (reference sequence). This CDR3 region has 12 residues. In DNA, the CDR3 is TGTGCCAGTCAAAGCCTGGGGTCACCCCTCCACTTT. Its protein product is CASQSLGSPLHF. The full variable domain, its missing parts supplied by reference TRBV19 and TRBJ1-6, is DGGITQSPKYLFRKEGQNVTLSCEQNLNHDAMYWYRQDPGQGLRLIYYSQIVNDFQKGDIAEGYSVSREKKESFPLTVTSAQKNPTAFYLCASQSLGSPLHFGNGTRLTVT.

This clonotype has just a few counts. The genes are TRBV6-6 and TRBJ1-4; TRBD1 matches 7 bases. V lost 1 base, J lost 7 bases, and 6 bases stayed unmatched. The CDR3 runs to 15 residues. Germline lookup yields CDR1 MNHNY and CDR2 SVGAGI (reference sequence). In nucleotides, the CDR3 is TGTGCCAGCAGTTACTTTTCGCAGGGGGGTGAAAAACTGTTTTTT. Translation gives CASSYFSQGGEKLFF.

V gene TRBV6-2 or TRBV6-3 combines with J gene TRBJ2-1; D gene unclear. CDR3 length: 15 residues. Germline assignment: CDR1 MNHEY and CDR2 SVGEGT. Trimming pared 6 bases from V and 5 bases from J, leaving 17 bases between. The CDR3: CASSQPSNLHNEQFF. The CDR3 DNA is TGTGCCAGCAGCCAACCTTCTAACCTACACAATGAGCAGTTCTTC.

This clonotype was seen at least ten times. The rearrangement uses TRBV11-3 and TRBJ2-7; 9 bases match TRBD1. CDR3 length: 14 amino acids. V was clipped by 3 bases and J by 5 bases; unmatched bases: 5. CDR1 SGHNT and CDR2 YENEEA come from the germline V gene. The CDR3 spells CASSFDRGNHEQYF. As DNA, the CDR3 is TGTGCCAGCAGCTTCGACAGGGGGAACCACGAGCAGTACTTC.

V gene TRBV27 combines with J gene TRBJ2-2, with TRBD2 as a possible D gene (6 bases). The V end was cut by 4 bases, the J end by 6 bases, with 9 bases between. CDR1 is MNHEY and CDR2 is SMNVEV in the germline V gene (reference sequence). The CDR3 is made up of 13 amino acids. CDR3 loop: CASSWAGPGELFF. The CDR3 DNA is TGTGCCAGCAGTTGGGCGGGACCCGGGGAGCTGTTTTTT.

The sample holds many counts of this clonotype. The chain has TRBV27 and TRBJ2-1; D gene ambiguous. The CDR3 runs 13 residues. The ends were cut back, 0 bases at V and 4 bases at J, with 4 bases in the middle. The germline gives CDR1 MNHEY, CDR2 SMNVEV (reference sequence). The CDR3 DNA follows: TGTGCCAGCAGTTTATCCGCGTACAATGAGCAGTTCTTC. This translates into CASSLSAYNEQFF.

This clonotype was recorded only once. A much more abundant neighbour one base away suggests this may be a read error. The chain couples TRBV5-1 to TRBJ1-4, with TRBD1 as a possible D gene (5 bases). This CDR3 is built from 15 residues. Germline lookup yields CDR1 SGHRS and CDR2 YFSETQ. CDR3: CASRLGWQGVERLFF. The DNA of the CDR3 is TGCGCCAGCAGACTGGGGTGGCAGGGAGTGGAAAGACTGTTTTTT.

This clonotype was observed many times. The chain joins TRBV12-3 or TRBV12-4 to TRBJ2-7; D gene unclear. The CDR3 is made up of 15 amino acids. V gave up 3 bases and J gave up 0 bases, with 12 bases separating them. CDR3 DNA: TGTGCCAGCAGTTTCACAAGGTCAGCCTCCTACGAGCAGTACTTC. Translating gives CASSFTRSASYEQYF.

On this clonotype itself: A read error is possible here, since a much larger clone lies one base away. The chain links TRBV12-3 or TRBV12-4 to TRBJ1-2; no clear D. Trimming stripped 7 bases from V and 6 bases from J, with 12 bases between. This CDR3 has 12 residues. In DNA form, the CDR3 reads TGTGCCAGCACCGACGGGGTACATGGCTACACCTTC. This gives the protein CASTDGVHGYTF.

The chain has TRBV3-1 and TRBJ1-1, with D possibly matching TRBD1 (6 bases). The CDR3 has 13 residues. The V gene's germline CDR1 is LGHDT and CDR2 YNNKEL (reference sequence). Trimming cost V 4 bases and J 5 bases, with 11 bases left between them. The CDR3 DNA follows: TGTGCCAGCAGCCTCTACACAGGGACTGAAGCTTTCTTT. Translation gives CASSLYTGTEAFF.

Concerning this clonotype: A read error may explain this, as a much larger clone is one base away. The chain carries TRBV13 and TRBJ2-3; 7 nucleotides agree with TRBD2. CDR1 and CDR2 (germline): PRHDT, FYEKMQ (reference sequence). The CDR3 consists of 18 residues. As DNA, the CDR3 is TGTGCCGGCAGCCGCGGAACACCTAGACTAGCCACCACAGATACGCAGTATTTT. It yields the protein CAGSRGTPRLATTDTQYF.

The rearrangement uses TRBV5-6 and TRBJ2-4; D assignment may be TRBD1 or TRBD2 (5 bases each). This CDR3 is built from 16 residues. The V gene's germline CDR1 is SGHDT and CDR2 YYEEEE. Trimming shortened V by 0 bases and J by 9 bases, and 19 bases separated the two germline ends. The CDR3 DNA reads TGTGCCAGCAGCTTGGAACAAAATCAGGTTGGGGGCATTCAGTACTTC. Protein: CASSLEQNQVGGIQYF.

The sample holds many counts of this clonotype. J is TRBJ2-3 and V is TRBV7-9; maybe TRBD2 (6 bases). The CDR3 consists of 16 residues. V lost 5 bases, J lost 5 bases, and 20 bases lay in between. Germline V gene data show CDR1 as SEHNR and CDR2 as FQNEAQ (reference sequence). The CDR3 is CASSLVGGGGRDTQYF. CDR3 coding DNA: TGTGCCAGCAGCCTCGTGGGGGGAGGAGGAAGAGATACGCAGTATTTT.

The CDR3 is CASSQTSAAYEQYF. In DNA form, the CDR3 reads TGTGCCAGCAGCCAGACTAGCGCCGCCTACGAGCAGTACTTC. This chain uses TRBV14 with TRBJ2-7, with 8 bases that match TRBD2. CDR3 length: 14 amino acids. The trim removed 3 bases at V and 2 bases at J, leaving 3 bases unmatched. Per the germline V gene, CDR1 is SGHDN and CDR2 is FVKESK.

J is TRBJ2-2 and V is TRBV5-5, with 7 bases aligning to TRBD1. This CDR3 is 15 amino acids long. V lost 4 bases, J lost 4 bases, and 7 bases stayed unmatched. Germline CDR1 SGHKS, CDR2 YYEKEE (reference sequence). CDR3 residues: CASSQTGQSTGELFF. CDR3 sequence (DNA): TGTGCCAGCAGCCAGACAGGGCAGAGCACCGGGGAGCTGTTTTTT.

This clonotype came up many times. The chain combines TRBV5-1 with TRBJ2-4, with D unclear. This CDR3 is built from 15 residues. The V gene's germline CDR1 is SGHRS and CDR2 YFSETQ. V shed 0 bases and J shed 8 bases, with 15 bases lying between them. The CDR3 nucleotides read TGCGCCAGCAGCTTGGAGGGCGGACCGGTAGACATTCAGTACTTC. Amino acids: CASSLEGGPVDIQYF.

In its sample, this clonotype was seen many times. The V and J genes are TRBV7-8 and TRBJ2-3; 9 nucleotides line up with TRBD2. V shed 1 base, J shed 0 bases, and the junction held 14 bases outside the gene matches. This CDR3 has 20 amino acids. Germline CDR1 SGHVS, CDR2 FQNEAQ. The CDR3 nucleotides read TGTGCCAGCAGCTTAGGTTTAGCGGGGGTGTTGCAGATTAGCACAGATACGCAGTATTTT. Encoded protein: CASSLGLAGVLQISTDTQYF.